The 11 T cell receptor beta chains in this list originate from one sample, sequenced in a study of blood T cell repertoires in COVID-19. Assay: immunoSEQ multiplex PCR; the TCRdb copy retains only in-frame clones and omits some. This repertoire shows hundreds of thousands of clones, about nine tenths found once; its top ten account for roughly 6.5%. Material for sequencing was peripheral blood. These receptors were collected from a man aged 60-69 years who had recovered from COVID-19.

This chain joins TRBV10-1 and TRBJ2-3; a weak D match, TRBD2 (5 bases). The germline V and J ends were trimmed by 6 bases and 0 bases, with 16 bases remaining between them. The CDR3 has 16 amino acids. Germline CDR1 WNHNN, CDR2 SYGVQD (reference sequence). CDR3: CASRSRGSFSTDTQYF. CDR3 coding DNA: TGCGCCAGCAGAAGCCGCGGGTCATTTAGCACAGATACGCAGTATTTT.

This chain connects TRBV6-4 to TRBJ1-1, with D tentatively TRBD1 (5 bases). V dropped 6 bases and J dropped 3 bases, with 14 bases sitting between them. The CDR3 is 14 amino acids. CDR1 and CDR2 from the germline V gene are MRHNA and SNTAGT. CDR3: CASRPTETDTEAFF. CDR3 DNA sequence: TGTGCCAGCAGGCCGACAGAGACGGACACTGAAGCTTTCTTT.

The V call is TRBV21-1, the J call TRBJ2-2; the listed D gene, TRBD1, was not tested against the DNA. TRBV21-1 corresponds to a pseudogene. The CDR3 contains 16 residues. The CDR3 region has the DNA TGTGCCAGCAGCAAAACAGGGGACCTCAACACCGGGGAGCTGTTTTTT. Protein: CASSKTGDLNTGELFF.

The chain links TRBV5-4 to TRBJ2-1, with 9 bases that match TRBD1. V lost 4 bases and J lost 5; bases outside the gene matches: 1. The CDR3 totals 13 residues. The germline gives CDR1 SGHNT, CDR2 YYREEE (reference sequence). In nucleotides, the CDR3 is TGTGCCAGCAGCGGGGACAGGGACAATGAGCAGTTCTTC. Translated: CASSGDRDNEQFF. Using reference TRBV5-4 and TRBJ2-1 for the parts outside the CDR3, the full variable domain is ETGVTQSPTHLIKTRGQQVTLRCSSQSGHNTVSWYQQALGQGPQFIFQYYREEENGRGNFPPRFSGLQFPNYSSELNVNALELDDSALYLCASSGDRDNEQFFGPGTRLTVL.

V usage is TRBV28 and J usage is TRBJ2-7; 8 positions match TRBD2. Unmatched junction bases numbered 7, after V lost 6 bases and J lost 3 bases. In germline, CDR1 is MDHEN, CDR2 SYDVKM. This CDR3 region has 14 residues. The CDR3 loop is CASRKSGSSYEQYF. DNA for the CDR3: TGTGCCAGCAGGAAGAGCGGGAGCAGCTACGAGCAGTACTTC.

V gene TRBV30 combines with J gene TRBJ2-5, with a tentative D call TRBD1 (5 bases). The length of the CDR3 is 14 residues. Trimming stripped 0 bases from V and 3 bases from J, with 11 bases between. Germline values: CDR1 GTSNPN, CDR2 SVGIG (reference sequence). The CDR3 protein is CAWSVGRVEETQYF. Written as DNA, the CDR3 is TGTGCCTGGAGTGTGGGCAGGGTGGAAGAGACCCAGTACTTC.

In DNA, the CDR3 is TGTGCCAGCAGCCAGACAGGGGCCCTCGTCGAGCAGTACTTC. It translates to CASSQTGALVEQYF. The V call is TRBV14, the J call TRBJ2-7, with 8 nucleotides matching TRBD1. V trimming: 3 bases; J trimming: 6 bases; junction bases outside the gene matches: 7. The CDR3 runs to 14 residues. Germline lookup yields CDR1 SGHDN and CDR2 FVKESK.

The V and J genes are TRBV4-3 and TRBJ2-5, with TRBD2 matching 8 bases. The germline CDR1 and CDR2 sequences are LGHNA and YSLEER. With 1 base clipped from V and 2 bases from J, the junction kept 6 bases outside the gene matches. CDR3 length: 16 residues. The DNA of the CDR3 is TGCGCCAGCAGCCAAGCCCTTAGCGGGGAACAAGAGACCCAGTACTTC. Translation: CASSQALSGEQETQYF.

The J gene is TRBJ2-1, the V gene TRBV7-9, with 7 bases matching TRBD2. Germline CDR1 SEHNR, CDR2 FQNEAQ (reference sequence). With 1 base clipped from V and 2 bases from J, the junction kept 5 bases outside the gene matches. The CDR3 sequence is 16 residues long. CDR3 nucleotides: TGTGCCAGCAGCTTAGTGACAGCGGGGCCCTACAATGAGCAGTTCTTC. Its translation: CASSLVTAGPYNEQFF.

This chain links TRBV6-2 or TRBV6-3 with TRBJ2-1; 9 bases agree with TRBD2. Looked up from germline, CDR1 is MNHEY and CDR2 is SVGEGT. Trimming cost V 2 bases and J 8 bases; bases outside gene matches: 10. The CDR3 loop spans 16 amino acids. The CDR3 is CASSYPLGGRADEQFF. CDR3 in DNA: TGTGCCAGCAGTTACCCCCTCGGCGGGAGGGCCGATGAGCAGTTCTTC.

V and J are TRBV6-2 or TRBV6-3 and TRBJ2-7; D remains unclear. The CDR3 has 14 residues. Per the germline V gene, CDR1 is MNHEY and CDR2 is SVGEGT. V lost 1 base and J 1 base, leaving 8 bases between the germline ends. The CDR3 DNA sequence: TGTGCCAGCAGTTACTTTCCTTCTTCCTACGAGCAGTACTTC. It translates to CASSYFPSSYEQYF.